The 8 T cell receptor beta chains listed next were all sequenced from one sample in a study of T-cell reconstitution after alpha-beta-depleted transplantation in children. During its preparation, the TCRbeta library received unique molecular identifiers. TCRdb re-analysed the PCR reads in MiXCR, keeping a single row per CDR3 protein. Of 400,000 to 500,000 distinct CDR3 sequences detected, roughly 10% appear once; the ten largest clones hold 4.5% to 6.5%. The source material was PBMCs from the stem cell graft donor, sampled from the stem cell graft. Every receptor here comes from a human donor who donated a stem cell graft to a child with acute myeloid leukemia.

The chain recombines TRBV29-1 with TRBJ1-5; D not resolved. The CDR3 totals 13 residues. Deletions cut 4 bases from V and 5 bases from J, with 12 bases between. Per germline, CDR1 SQVTM and CDR2 ANQGSEA. CDR3 region: CSVVEQFDQPQHF. The DNA of the CDR3 is TGCAGCGTTGTTGAACAGTTTGATCAGCCCCAGCATTTT.

CDR3 loop: CASSERPARTDTQYF. The CDR3 nucleotides are TGTGCCAGCAGTGAAAGGCCGGCCCGCACAGATACGCAGTATTTT. The genes are TRBV2 and TRBJ2-3; D ambiguous. V was trimmed by 2 bases and J by 1 base, leaving 10 bases between them. This CDR3 has 15 amino acids. CDR1 and CDR2 from the germline V gene are SNHLY and FYNNEI.

The table lists this clonotype with many counts. The rearrangement uses TRBV5-5 and TRBJ2-7; 12 bases fit TRBD2. The J segment lost 6 bases and the V segment lost 2 bases, leaving 3 bases of the junction unmatched. This CDR3 comprises 14 residues. CDR1 and CDR2 (germline): SGHKS, YYEKEE (reference sequence). DNA of the CDR3: TGTGCCAGCAGCTTCGGACTAGCGGGGAGCGAGCAGTACGTC. This codes for CASSFGLAGSEQYV.

The chain couples TRBV5-1 to TRBJ1-1, with D perhaps matching TRBD1 (6 bases). In germline, CDR1 is SGHRS, CDR2 YFSETQ. Trimming cost V 5 bases and J 7 bases, with 9 bases left between them. The CDR3 has 11 amino acids. The CDR3 DNA is TGCGCCAGCAGGCAGGGGCGTGAAGCTTTCTTT. Translating it yields CASRQGREAFF.

CDR3 sequence: CSARDSPLHF. The DNA for the CDR3 is TGCAGTGCTAGAGATTCACCCCTCCACTTT. This sequence joins TRBV20-1 and TRBJ1-6; D gene uncertain. The germline gives CDR1 DFQATT, CDR2 SNEGSKA (reference sequence). The CDR3 contains 10 residues. With 0 bases removed from V and 9 bases from J, the gap between germline ends came to 0 bases.

The chain uses TRBV6-5 and TRBJ2-3, with D perhaps matching TRBD1 or TRBD2 (5 bases each). The V end was cut by 6 bases, the J end by 3 bases, with 22 bases between. The V gene's germline CDR1 is MNHEY and CDR2 SVGAGI. The CDR3 has 17 residues. This CDR3 reads CASSSSALAGKTDTQYF. The CDR3 bases are TGTGCCAGCAGCTCCTCGGCGCTAGCAGGGAAGACAGATACGCAGTATTTT.

This clonotype was seen more than once but under ten times. The chain employs TRBV6-1 and TRBJ2-1; 7 positions agree with TRBD2. Germline assignment: CDR1 MNHNS and CDR2 SASEGT. The CDR3 runs 16 residues. The V segment lost 5 bases and the J segment 14 bases; nucleotides outside the gene matches: 21. The CDR3 DNA reads TGTGCCAGCAGTCGACCCAAGCCCGGGGGGAGGATGTATGAGTTCTTC. Translated, it gives CASSRPKPGGRMYEFF.

V and J are TRBV12-3 or TRBV12-4 and TRBJ2-3, with 8 bases identical to TRBD2. The CDR3 totals 17 residues. The ends lost 0 bases at V and 2 bases at J; junction bases unmatched: 7. The CDR3: CASSLARRGDLTDTQYF. CDR3 nucleotides: TGTGCCAGCAGTTTAGCTCGGCGGGGGGACCTCACAGATACGCAGTATTTT.